These T cell receptor beta chains were read from a single sample in a study of chronic HIV infection and antiretroviral therapy. TCRdb used MiXCR to reprocess the 5' RACE reads, holding one entry per CDR3 protein. The sample lists about 38,000 distinct CDR3 sequences; about 8.9% were seen once. Material for sequencing was peripheral blood. Receptor source: an adult who had HIV and had not received antiretroviral therapy, or was an uninfected healthy control (not recorded which). Each CDR3 is given with its conserved first and last residue. Fields, in order: clone size, D gene, V gene, J gene, CDR3 protein, CDR3 DNA. The D gene is left open where the match is weak. Size is stated for part of the rows, as once, few or many counts, or as a class when the clone is expanded.

>.|.|TRBV6-6|TRBJ1-1
CASSYLTQPMNTEAFF
TGTGCCAGCAGTTACTTAACACAACCCATGAACACTGAAGCTTTCTTT
>many|.|TRBV20-1|TRBJ2-7
CSARDGTDVYEQYF
TGCAGTGCTAGAGATGGCACGGATGTCTACGAGCAGTACTTC
>.|.|TRBV11-2|TRBJ2-7
CASSALPSYEQYF
TGTGCCAGCAGCGCCTTGCCCAGCTACGAGCAGTACTTC
>.|TRBD1|TRBV9|TRBJ1-3
CASSHRDTQGASGNTIYF
TGTGCCAGCAGCCATAGAGACACTCAGGGGGCAAGTGGAAACACCATATATTTT
>few|.|TRBV29-1|TRBJ2-3
CSVDSSISAADTQYF
TGCAGCGTTGATAGTAGCATATCAGCCGCAGATACGCAGTATTTT
>few|.|TRBV29-1|TRBJ1-2
CSVVGGANYGYTF
TGCAGCGTTGTTGGGGGGGCCAACTATGGCTACACCTTC
>.|.|TRBV28|TRBJ2-7
CASSLSGNHEQYF
TGTGCCAGCAGTTTGTCGGGGAACCACGAGCAGTACTTC
>.|.|TRBV4-2|TRBJ2-1
CASSQGQSYNEQFF
TGTGCCAGCAGCCAAGGACAATCCTACAATGAGCAGTTCTTC
>few|.|TRBV7-9|TRBJ2-2
CASSLVDGELFF
TGTGCCAGCAGCTTAGTCGACGGGGAGCTGTTTTTT
>many|TRBD2|TRBV3-1|TRBJ2-5
CASSQSGTRRTQETQYF
TGTGCCAGCAGCCAGTCCGGGACTAGAAGAACGCAAGAGACCCAGTACTTC
>many|TRBD1|TRBV7-3|TRBJ2-5
CASSSIGQGQETQYF
TGTGCCAGCAGCTCTATCGGACAGGGACAAGAGACCCAGTACTTC
>.|TRBD1|TRBV4-1|TRBJ1-5
CASSQAGGSNQPQHF
TGCGCCAGCAGCCAGGCAGGGGGTAGCAATCAGCCCCAGCATTTT
>few|TRBD1|TRBV28|TRBJ1-5
CASSLGGGASVQPQHF
TGTGCCAGCAGTTTAGGAGGGGGCGCGAGCGTCCAGCCCCAGCATTTT
>.|.|TRBV27|TRBJ1-1
CATLDRSNTEAFF
TGTGCCACCTTGGACAGATCGAACACTGAAGCTTTCTTT
>many|.|TRBV2|TRBJ1-5
CASARGYNQPQHF
TGTGCCAGTGCCAGGGGATACAATCAGCCCCAGCATTTT
>few|.|TRBV12-3/TRBV12-4|TRBJ1-4
CASSFRRDEKLFF
TGTGCCAGCAGTTTCCGCAGGGATGAAAAACTGTTTTTT
>.|.|TRBV30|TRBJ2-5
CAWSLVAKTQYF
TGTGCCTGGTCGTTAGTAGCTAAGACCCAGTACTTC
>.|.|TRBV12-5|TRBJ1-5
CASGLVMAQSNQPQHF
TGTGCTAGTGGTTTGGTAATGGCACAAAGCAATCAGCCCCAGCATTTT
>few|TRBD1|TRBV4-1|TRBJ2-1
CASSLRTGGGNEQFF
TGCGCCAGCAGCCTACGGACAGGGGGTGGCAATGAGCAGTTCTTC
>many|.|TRBV20-1|TRBJ2-7
CSARDLQGGYEQYF
TGCAGTGCTAGAGATCTACAGGGGGGGTACGAGCAGTACTTC
>few|TRBD2|TRBV29-1|TRBJ2-5
CSVESAGVETQYF
TGCAGCGTTGAGTCAGCGGGAGTAGAGACCCAGTACTTC
>.|.|TRBV29-1|TRBJ1-2
CSVEEGANYGYTF
TGCAGCGTTGAAGAAGGAGCCAACTATGGCTACACCTTC
>.|.|TRBV11-2|TRBJ1-5
CASSWAHGQPQHF
TGTGCCAGCAGCTGGGCTCACGGGCAGCCCCAGCATTTT
>few|TRBD1|TRBV29-1|TRBJ2-5
CSVEGTGVSETQYF
TGCAGCGTTGAAGGGACAGGGGTTTCAGAGACCCAGTACTTC
>.|.|TRBV6-5|TRBJ1-3
CASRSFPGAGNTIYF
TGTGCCAGCAGATCCTTTCCTGGAGCTGGAAACACCATATATTTT
>few|.|TRBV7-6|TRBJ2-7
CASSKRAQTLYEQYF
TGTGCCAGCAGCAAAAGGGCACAGACGCTTTACGAGCAGTACTTC
>.|.|TRBV9|TRBJ2-2
CASSAPVSGELFF
TGTGCCAGCAGCGCTCCCGTGAGCGGGGAGCTGTTTTTT
>few|.|TRBV28|TRBJ2-7
CASSLRWQASYEQYF
TGTGCCAGCAGTTTACGATGGCAGGCCTCCTACGAGCAGTACTTC
>.|TRBD1|TRBV28|TRBJ2-6
CASSLTGASGANVLTF
TGTGCCAGCAGTTTAACAGGGGCGTCTGGGGCCAACGTCCTGACTTTC
>few|TRBD1|TRBV20-1|TRBJ2-2
CSAIQGIVGELFF
TGCAGTGCTATACAGGGGATTGTCGGGGAGCTGTTTTTT